This entry concerns a single TCR beta chain. Antigen specificity is unknown. The data stem from a study of T cell responses to AZD1222 COVID-19 vaccine. Clones were sequenced by immunoSEQ multiplex PCR, and TCRdb holds only the in-frame ones, with some missing. The table includes 100,000 to 150,000 clones, just over 90% detected once. The study's findings and limits: Spike-spanning, vaccine-associated CD4 TCRs were dominant at 160-218 and 743-854. Nearly half of spike-specific TCRs reportedly target unmutated variant regions. The study sampled repertoires only after the peak T cell response.

The CDR3 is made up of 15 amino acids. Germline assignment: CDR1 LGHNA and CDR2 YSLEER. The ends were cut back, 0 bases at V and 4 bases at J, with 10 bases in the middle. The chain combines TRBV4-3 with TRBJ1-3; D is uncertain. The specimen was peripheral blood, collected on day 0 of AZD1222 vaccination. The source of this sequence is an adult in good health. In DNA, the CDR3 is TGCGCCAGCAGCCAAGATCGTACACTCGGAAACACCATATATTTT. The encoded protein is CASSQDRTLGNTIYF.